This section outlines one T cell receptor (beta chain) sequence together with its context. Antigen unknown. Sequenced by immunoSEQ multiplex PCR; TCRdb stores in-frame clones only, minus some. The sample has tens of thousands of clones, about 90% seen once; the top ten hold 4.5% to 7%. This sample was included in a study of PD-L1 blockade in urothelial cancer. Regarding the study as a whole: Tumor-associated TCR clones expanded more in blood at 3 weeks in patients with durable benefit.

Pretreatment and on-treatment samples were taken, numbering 1 to 8 per patient. This specimen was PBMCs, taken around atezolizumab (anti-PD-L1) treatment. This clonotype was obtained from a woman aged 70-85 years with urothelial cancer.

The CDR3 reads CASSSSNWRGLYNEQFF. In DNA form, the CDR3 reads TGTGCCAGCAGTTCCTCGAATTGGCGCGGGTTATACAATGAGCAGTTCTTC. This chain links TRBV28 with TRBJ2-1, with D tentatively TRBD2 (5 bases). V lost 4 bases and J lost 4, with 20 bases in between. The CDR3 is 17 amino acids. CDR1 MDHEN and CDR2 SYDVKM come from the germline V gene.